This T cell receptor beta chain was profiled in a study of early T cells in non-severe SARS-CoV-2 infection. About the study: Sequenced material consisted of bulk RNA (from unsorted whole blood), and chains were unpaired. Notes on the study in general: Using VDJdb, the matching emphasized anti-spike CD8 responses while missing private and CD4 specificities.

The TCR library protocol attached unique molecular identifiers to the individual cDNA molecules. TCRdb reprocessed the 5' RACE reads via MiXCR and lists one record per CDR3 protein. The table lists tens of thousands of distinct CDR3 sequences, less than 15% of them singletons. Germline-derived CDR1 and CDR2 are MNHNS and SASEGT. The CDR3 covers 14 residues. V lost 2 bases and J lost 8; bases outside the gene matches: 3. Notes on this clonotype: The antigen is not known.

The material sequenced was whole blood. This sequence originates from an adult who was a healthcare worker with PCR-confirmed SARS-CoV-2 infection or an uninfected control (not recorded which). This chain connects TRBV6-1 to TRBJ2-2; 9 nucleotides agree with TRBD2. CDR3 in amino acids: CASSEWLAGGELFF. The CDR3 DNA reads TGTGCCAGCAGTGAATGGCTAGCGGGGGGGGAGCTGTTTTTT.